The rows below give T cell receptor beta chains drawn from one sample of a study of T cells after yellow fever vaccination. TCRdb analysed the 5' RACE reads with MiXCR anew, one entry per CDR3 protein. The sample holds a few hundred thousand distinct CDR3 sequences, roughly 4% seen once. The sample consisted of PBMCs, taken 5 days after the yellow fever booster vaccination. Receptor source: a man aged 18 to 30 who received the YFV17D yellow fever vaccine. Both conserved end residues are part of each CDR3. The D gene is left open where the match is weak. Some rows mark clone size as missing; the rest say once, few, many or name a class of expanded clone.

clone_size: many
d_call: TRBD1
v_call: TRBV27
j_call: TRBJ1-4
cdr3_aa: CASSGTGRYEKLFF
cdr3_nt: TGTGCCAGCAGTGGGACAGGGAGATATGAAAAACTGTTTTTT

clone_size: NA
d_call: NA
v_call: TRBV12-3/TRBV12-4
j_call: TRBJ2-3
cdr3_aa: CASSLGLGITDTQYF
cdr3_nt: TGTGCCAGCAGTTTAGGTCTGGGGATCACAGATACGCAGTATTTT

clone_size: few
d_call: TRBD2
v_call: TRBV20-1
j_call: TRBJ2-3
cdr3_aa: CTGLAGGRSTDTQYF
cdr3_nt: TGCACAGGACTAGCGGGGGGGCGGAGCACAGATACGCAGTATTTT

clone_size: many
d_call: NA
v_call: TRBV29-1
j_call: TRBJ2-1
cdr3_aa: CSVGDGYEQFF
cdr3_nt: TGCAGCGTGGGGGACGGCTATGAGCAGTTCTTC

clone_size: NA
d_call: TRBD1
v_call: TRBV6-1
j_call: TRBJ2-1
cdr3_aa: CASRRTGGAYNEQFF
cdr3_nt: TGTGCCAGCAGACGTACAGGGGGAGCCTACAATGAGCAGTTCTTC

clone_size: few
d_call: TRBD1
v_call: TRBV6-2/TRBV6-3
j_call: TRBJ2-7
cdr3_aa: CASGTGYEQYF
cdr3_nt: TGTGCCAGCGGGACAGGCTACGAGCAGTACTTC

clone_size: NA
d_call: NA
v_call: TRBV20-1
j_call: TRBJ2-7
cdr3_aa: CSAKNLAVTYEQYF
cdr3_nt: TGCAGTGCTAAAAACTTAGCGGTAACCTACGAGCAGTACTTC

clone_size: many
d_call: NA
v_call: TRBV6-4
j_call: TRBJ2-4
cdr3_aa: CASIPPVAKNIQYF
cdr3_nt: TGTGCCAGCATCCCCCCGGTAGCCAAAAACATTCAGTACTTC

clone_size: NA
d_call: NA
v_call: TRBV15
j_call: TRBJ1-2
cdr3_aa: CATSREQGYGYTF
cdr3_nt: TGTGCCACCAGCAGAGAGCAGGGCTATGGCTACACCTTC

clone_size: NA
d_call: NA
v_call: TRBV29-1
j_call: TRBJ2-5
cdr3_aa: CSAEDRQETQYF
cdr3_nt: TGCAGCGCCGAGGACAGACAAGAGACCCAGTACTTC